Listed below are T cell receptor beta chains from one sample, sequenced in a study of patients and donors after allogeneic stem cell transplantation. TCRdb passed the RT-PCR reads through MiXCR, listing each CDR3 protein once. The sample lists about a million distinct CDR3 sequences; roughly 18% were seen once. What was sequenced was blood, either unsorted or a sorted T cell fraction (not recorded which). Receptors were obtained from a human donor who was either an allogeneic HSCT recipient or a stem cell or donor lymphocyte infusion donor (not recorded which). It is not recorded whose cells these are; they may come from a transplant donor. Both conserved end residues are part of each CDR3. D genes are given only for firm matches. Size values are once, few and many counts, or a class for expanded clones, and some rows have none.

D,size,J,V,DNA,CDR3
-,many,TRBJ1-6,TRBV12-3/TRBV12-4,TGTGCCAGCAGTACTGGACTGAGCTCCTATAATTCACCCCTCCACTTT,CASSTGLSSYNSPLHF
TRBD2,-,TRBJ2-3,TRBV7-2,TGTGCCAGCAGCTACACTAGCGGGGGGGCGAAAGATACGCAGTATTTT,CASSYTSGGAKDTQYF
-,once,TRBJ2-1,TRBV3-1,TGTGCCAGCAGCCAAGGGCTCCTTCCGGGGAATGAGCAGTTCTTC,CASSQGLLPGNEQFF
TRBD1,few,TRBJ2-1,TRBV7-3,TGTGCCAGCAGCCTAGGGACAGGGTTATCTGAGCAGTTCTTC,CASSLGTGLSEQFF
-,few,TRBJ1-4,TRBV7-8,TGTGCCAGCAGCCAAGGGAGAGTTAGCGAAAAACTGTTTTTT,CASSQGRVSEKLFF
-,few,TRBJ2-3,TRBV24-1,TGTGCCACCAGTGACCTTGCACTAGGATTTACGCAGTATTTT,CATSDLALGFTQYF
TRBD2,-,TRBJ2-7,TRBV5-1,TGCGCCAGCAGCGATTGGACTAGCGGGGGAACCTACGAGCAGTACTTC,CASSDWTSGGTYEQYF
-,few,TRBJ1-2,TRBV5-1,TGCGCCAGCAGCTTGGGGCTCGAGAGGAGGGCTAACTATGGCTACACCTTC,CASSLGLERRANYGYTF
-,few,TRBJ2-1,TRBV6-2/TRBV6-3,TGTGCCAGCAGACCGTCTAGCGTCCAGCGACATGAGCAGTTCTTC,CASRPSSVQRHEQFF
-,many,TRBJ2-7,TRBV5-1,TGCGCCAGCAGCTCAAAGTTTTCCTACGAGCAGTACTTC,CASSSKFSYEQYF
TRBD1,few,TRBJ2-7,TRBV27,TGTGCCAGCAGTTTATCCGGGACAGGGGTCGAGCAGTACTTC,CASSLSGTGVEQYF
TRBD2,-,TRBJ2-1,TRBV3-1,TGTGCCAGCAGCCAAGATACTAGCGGGACCCGGTTCTTC,CASSQDTSGTRFF
-,few,TRBJ2-7,TRBV6-2/TRBV6-3,TGTGCCAGCAGCCGACAGTACCACGAGCAGTACTTC,CASSRQYHEQYF
-,-,TRBJ1-1,TRBV3-1,TGTGCCAGCAGCCAGGACAGTTTCAGAACTGAAGCTTTCTTT,CASSQDSFRTEAFF
-,few,TRBJ2-2,TRBV7-2,TGTGCCAGCAGCTCCGATCCAGCGAACACCGGGGAGCTGTTTTTT,CASSSDPANTGELFF
-,-,TRBJ2-7,TRBV15,TGTGCCACCAGCAGAGCAGCTGGGCCTACCTACGAGCAGTACTTC,CATSRAAGPTYEQYF
-,once,TRBJ1-1,TRBV24-1,TGTGCCACCACGGCAGGGGCCAGCACTGAAGTTTTCTTT,CATTAGASTEVFF
-,-,TRBJ2-7,TRBV2,TGTGCCAGCAGGAGAGCTATCTACGAGCAGTACTTC,CASRRAIYEQYF
-,-,TRBJ1-2,TRBV25-1,TGTGCCAGCAGTGATACGGTCTGGGATGGCTACACCTTC,CASSDTVWDGYTF
-,few,TRBJ2-5,TRBV9,TGTGCCAGCAGCACCCGGGATCCTGGGACCCAGTACTTC,CASSTRDPGTQYF
-,-,TRBJ2-7,TRBV4-2,TGTGCCAGCAGCCAAGACAGGGAAGACTACTCTAGCTACGAGCAGTACTTC,CASSQDREDYSSYEQYF
TRBD1,-,TRBJ1-1,TRBV12-3/TRBV12-4,TGTGCCAGCAGGGGACCGACAGGGGGCCGCACTGAAGCTTTCTTT,CASRGPTGGRTEAFF
TRBD2,-,TRBJ2-2,TRBV6-1,TGTGCCAGCAGAACACTAGCGGGAGGTCTGGCCGGGGAGCTGTTTTTT,CASRTLAGGLAGELFF
TRBD1,few,TRBJ1-4,TRBV5-1,TGCGCCAGCAGCTTGGCCGTGGGGGACAGCATTGCAACTAATGAAAAACTGTTTTTT,CASSLAVGDSIATNEKLFF
-,few,TRBJ1-1,TRBV6-5,TGTGCCAGCATGCGGGGGAACACTGAAGCTTTCTTT,CASMRGNTEAFF
-,-,TRBJ1-1,TRBV6-5,TGTGCCAGCAGTTACTCGTACGGGGGAGGGGACACTGAAGCTTTCTTT,CASSYSYGGGDTEAFF
-,-,TRBJ2-7,TRBV7-2,TGTGCCAGCAGCTTAGTTGCGGGTCCACCCATGACCGAGCAGTACTTC,CASSLVAGPPMTEQYF
TRBD1,-,TRBJ2-1,TRBV12-3/TRBV12-4,TGTGCCAGCAGTTCGGACCGGGACAGGGAATACAATGAGCAGTTCTTC,CASSSDRDREYNEQFF
TRBD1,few,TRBJ2-7,TRBV7-6,TGTGCCAGCAGCTTAGAAGGGGGCTACTACGAGCAGTACTTC,CASSLEGGYYEQYF
-,-,TRBJ2-2,TRBV10-3,TGTGCCATCACCCCAACTTTGTACGGCCACGGGGAGCTGTTTTTT,CAITPTLYGHGELFF
-,few,TRBJ1-1,TRBV5-6,TGTGCCAGCAGCTTGGGATCGGCTGAAGCTTTCTTT,CASSLGSAEAFF
-,-,TRBJ2-7,TRBV29-1,TGCAGCGCCCGGCAGAGGGGGGGCGAGCAGTACTTC,CSARQRGGEQYF
TRBD1,few,TRBJ2-1,TRBV2,TGTGCCAGCAGTCCCGGGACAGGATCGGGGAATGAGCAGTTCTTC,CASSPGTGSGNEQFF
TRBD2,-,TRBJ2-7,TRBV6-2/TRBV6-3,TGTGCCAGCAGCCCACTGCCGGGGGGACCCTACGAGCAGTACTTC,CASSPLPGGPYEQYF
-,few,TRBJ2-3,TRBV5-1,TGCGCCAGCAGCTTGGAGCCAGCCACCCGCACAGATACGCAGTATTTT,CASSLEPATRTDTQYF
TRBD1,few,TRBJ1-5,TRBV7-9,TGTGCCAGCAGCTTAGCTGGGGACAGGGATCAGCCCCAGCATTTT,CASSLAGDRDQPQHF
TRBD2,few,TRBJ2-1,TRBV6-1,TGTGCCAGCAGTCCTCGACTAGCGGGGGGCCGTTACAATGAGCAGTTCTTC,CASSPRLAGGRYNEQFF
TRBD1,few,TRBJ2-7,TRBV20-1,TGCAGTGCTAGAGGCCAGGGGGCAATATACGAGCAGTACTTC,CSARGQGAIYEQYF
TRBD1,many,TRBJ2-2,TRBV2,TGTGCCAGCAGTGAAGACAGGGGGCGTAACGGGGAGCTGTTTTTT,CASSEDRGRNGELFF
-,few,TRBJ2-3,TRBV29-1,TGCAGCGTTGGTCTTAGACTAGCAGATACGCAGTATTTT,CSVGLRLADTQYF